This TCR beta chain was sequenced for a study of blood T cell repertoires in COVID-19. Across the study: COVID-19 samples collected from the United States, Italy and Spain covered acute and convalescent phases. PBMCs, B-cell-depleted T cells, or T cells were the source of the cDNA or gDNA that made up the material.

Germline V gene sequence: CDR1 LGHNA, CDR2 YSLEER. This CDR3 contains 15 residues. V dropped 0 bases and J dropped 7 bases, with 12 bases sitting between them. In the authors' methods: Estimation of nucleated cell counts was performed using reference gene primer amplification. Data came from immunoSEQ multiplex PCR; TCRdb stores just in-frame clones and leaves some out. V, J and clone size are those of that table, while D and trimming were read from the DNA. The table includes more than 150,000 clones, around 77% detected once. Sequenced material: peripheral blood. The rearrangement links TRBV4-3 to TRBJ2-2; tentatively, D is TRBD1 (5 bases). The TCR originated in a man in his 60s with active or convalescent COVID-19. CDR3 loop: CASSQEGVDGGELFF. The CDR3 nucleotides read TGCGCCAGCAGCCAAGAAGGGGTAGACGGCGGGGAGCTGTTTTTT.